This T cell receptor beta chain was found in a study of CD8 T cells in Susac syndrome. This CDR3 contains 14 residues. The V end lost 5 bases, the J end lost 4 bases, and 14 bases lay between the germline ends. Germline V gene sequence: CDR1 PRHDT, CDR2 FYEKMQ (reference sequence). With random hexamers, roughly 0.45 to 1 ug RNA was reverse transcribed. TCRdb itself ran the immunoSEQ multiplex PCR reads through MiXCR, one entry per CDR3 protein. The sample yields some 140,000 distinct CDR3 sequences, about 90% seen once. The V and J genes are TRBV13 and TRBJ1-2; the D gene is possibly TRBD1 (6 bases). Sequencing was carried out using CD8+ T cells from PBMCs. The sequence was collected from a human donor with multiple sclerosis. CDR3: CASSADRNPYGYTF. The CDR3 region has the DNA TGTGCCAGCAGCGCTGACAGGAACCCCTATGGCTACACCTTC.